Sequencing of this T cell receptor beta chain was carried out in a study of metastatic and nonmetastatic thyroid tumors (TCRdb year 2020). At the level of the whole study: Repertoires were compared across peripheral blood and tumor or nodule tissue samples from malignant and benign thyroid patients. General study outcomes and caveats: TCR beta diversity was reported as significantly higher in malignant tumors than in benign nodules, in both blood and tumor samples.

Libraries were constructed by PCR. Sequenced using an Illumina HiSeq 4000. High-throughput sequencing was used to profile the TCR beta-chain CDR3 region of every patient. In the authors' own workflow: The researchers built a classifier to tell apart papillary thyroid cancer patients with distant metastasis, based on CDR3 differences among clinicopathological groups. The Shannon index was used to assess repertoire diversity, and the Morisita-Horn index was used to assess tumor-blood repertoire similarity. TCRdb reworked the public reads: Q25 trimming with fastp, MiXCR clone assembly, productive beta chains retained. These V and J calls derive from TCRdb rather than the authors' analysis. The sample has roughly 40,000 clones on record, about 17% of them singletons. The ten largest clones capture over 3.5% of the sample. CDR1 and CDR2 were assigned from the germline V gene (reference sequence) as LGHDT and YNNKEL. Reading from cysteine to phenylalanine, the CDR3 counts 12 amino acids. This entry keeps only the CDR3 DNA: 36 bases, framed from base 1. V and J lose 4 bases and 3 bases, and a span of 6 bases separates them.

Before undergoing thyroid surgery, none of the patients had been given any kind of treatment. The study retrospectively analysed patient clinical samples collected from 2012 to 2018 using T-cell receptor beta sequencing. This clone was seen repeatedly, ten times or more. It has no known antigen specificity. Base-call qualities are not available, and no considerably larger clone is one nucleotide away. Here the chain combines TRBV3-1 and TRBJ2-5; there is no confident call for the D gene. Sequencing was carried out using blood. The origin of this receptor is a female donor with papillary thyroid cancer or a benign thyroid nodule (not recorded which). Some clones in this sample may be carry-over from other donors' samples. CDR3 sequence: CASSLGEETQYF. In nucleotide form, the sequence is TGTGCCAGCAGCCTTGGAGAAGAGACCCAGTACTTC.